This entry lists 26 T cell receptor beta chains sequenced from one sample in a study of blood T cell repertoires in COVID-19. Profiled with immunoSEQ multiplex PCR; TCRdb holds only in-frame clones, not every one. The profile covers a few hundred thousand clones, with approximately 84% appearing a single time and approximately 9% taken by the ten largest. Sequenced: peripheral blood. The receptor source for this set is a human donor in a cohort sampled during active COVID-19.

In nucleotides, the CDR3 is TGTGCCAGCAAAACTAGCGGGCCACACACCGGGGAGCTGTTTTTT. This encodes CASKTSGPHTGELFF. V is TRBV5-4 and J is TRBJ2-2; the match to TRBD2 covers 9 bases. Losses at the gene ends were 6 bases for V and 3 bases for J; bases not matched to a gene: 6. The germline CDR1 and CDR2 sequences are SGHNT and YYREEE (reference sequence). The CDR3 spans 15 residues.

This clone was picked up a small number of times. The CDR3 nucleotides read TGTGCCATCAGTGCTGGCCTAGCGGGGTCATTAATGAACATTCAGTACTTC. Its translation: CAISAGLAGSLMNIQYF. The genes are TRBV10-3 and TRBJ2-4, with TRBD2 matching 9 bases. Germline values: CDR1 ENHRY, CDR2 SYGVKD. V shed 4 bases and J 7 bases; nucleotides not matched to a gene: 14. CDR3 size: 17 residues.

This clone was counted a few times. The rearrangement joins TRBV10-3 to TRBJ1-3; D perhaps matches TRBD1 (5 bases). Germline CDR1 ENHRY, CDR2 SYGVKD. This CDR3 comprises 14 residues. V lost 6 bases, J lost 0 bases, and 9 bases lay in between. CDR3 DNA sequence: TGTGCCATCAGGGAGACAGTCTCTGGAAACACCATATATTTT. It yields the protein CAIRETVSGNTIYF.

The CDR3 DNA sequence: TGTGCCACCAGCAGAGATCGGGGGACAGGGACATTCTATGGCTACACCTTC. Its protein is CATSRDRGTGTFYGYTF. The chain uses TRBV15 and TRBJ1-2; 9 nucleotides line up with TRBD1. Per the germline V gene, CDR1 is LNHNV and CDR2 is YYDKDF (reference sequence). V lost 0 bases to trimming and J lost 4 bases; unmatched junction nucleotides: 9. The CDR3 is 17 residues long.

The chain links TRBV18 to TRBJ2-6; D possibly corresponds to TRBD2 (6 bases). CDR3 length equals 17 residues. Trimming left V 5 bases short and J 0 bases short, with 14 bases between. Germline V gene lookup returns CDR1 KGHSH and CDR2 LQKENI. CDR3 protein: CASSGLRGRSGANVLTF. The CDR3 DNA is TGTGCCAGCTCAGGGCTGCGGGGCCGCTCTGGGGCCAACGTCCTGACTTTC.

The rearrangement joins TRBV5-5 to TRBJ2-3, with D hard to call. V was shortened by 2 bases and J by 3 bases, with 16 bases between the two germline ends. This CDR3 is 16 amino acids long. The germline gives CDR1 SGHKS, CDR2 YYEKEE (reference sequence). This CDR3 is CASSLYSALGTDTQYF. In DNA form, the CDR3 reads TGTGCCAGCAGCTTATACAGTGCACTCGGTACAGATACGCAGTATTTT.

The J gene is TRBJ2-3, the V gene TRBV7-8, with TRBD2 as a possible D gene (6 bases). CDR3 length: 16 residues. In germline, CDR1 is SGHVS, CDR2 FQNEAQ. Trimming removed 1 base at V and 0 bases at J, with 11 bases between. The CDR3 bases are TGTGCCAGCAGCTTAGTCGTAGCGGCAAGCACAGATACGCAGTATTTT. This translates into CASSLVVAASTDTQYF. Filled out from reference TRBV7-8 and TRBJ2-3, the complete variable domain reads GAGVSQSPRYKVAKRGQDVALRCDPISGHVSLFWYQQALGQGPEFLTYFQNEAQLDKSGLPSDRFFAERPEGSVSTLKIQRTQQEDSAVYLCASSLVVAASTDTQYFGPGTRLTVL.

In regard to this clone: The junction differs from germline at one of its ends, possibly a read error. The chain has TRBV28 and TRBJ2-7; the match to TRBD1 covers 10 bases. CDR1 is MDHEN and CDR2 is SYDVKM in the germline V gene. CDR3 length: 13 amino acids. CDR3 in amino acids: CASSLPHGTGAIF. CDR3 DNA: TGTGCCAGCAGTTTACCTCACGGGACAGGGGCTATCTTC.

The count of this clone is one. The rearrangement links TRBV9 to TRBJ2-5; 9 bases agree with TRBD2. This CDR3 spans 15 amino acids. Germline CDR1 is SGDLS and CDR2 is YYNGEE. V lost 0 bases, J lost 5 bases, and 5 bases stayed unmatched. This CDR3 is CASSVGGGAPETQYF. CDR3 bases: TGTGCCAGCAGCGTAGGCGGGGGGGCTCCCGAGACCCAGTACTTC.

The chain joins TRBV11-2 to TRBJ1-2; 7 bases align to TRBD1. V was clipped by 5 bases and J by 4 bases; unmatched bases: 4. The CDR3 sequence is 13 residues long. Germline V gene sequence: CDR1 SGHAT, CDR2 FQNNGV. CDR3 residues: CASSQTGLYGYTF. CDR3 sequence (DNA): TGTGCCAGCAGCCAGACAGGGCTCTATGGCTACACCTTC. The variable domain in full, completed from reference TRBV11-2 and TRBJ1-2, reads EAGVAQSPRYKIIEKRQSVAFWCNPISGHATLYWYQQILGQGPKLLIQFQNNGVVDDSQLPKDRFSAERLKGVDSTLKIQPAKLEDSAVYLCASSQTGLYGYTFGSGTRLTVV.

This chain uses TRBV19 with TRBJ1-5; D might be TRBD1 (6 bases). Trimming took 1 base from V and 3 from J, leaving 10 bases between them. The CDR3 is made up of 15 amino acids. The V gene's germline CDR1 is LNHDA and CDR2 SQIVND (reference sequence). DNA of the CDR3: TGTGCCAGTAGTATAGGTCAGGGGTACAATCAGCCCCAGCATTTT. Amino acids: CASSIGQGYNQPQHF.

The chain couples TRBV6-6 to TRBJ2-1; 7 positions match TRBD2. Germline assignment: CDR1 MNHNY and CDR2 SVGAGI (reference sequence). Unmatched junction bases numbered 7, after V lost 8 bases and J lost 0 bases. The CDR3 is 15 residues long. CDR3 sequence reads: CASGEAGLSYNEQFF. The CDR3 DNA sequence: TGTGCCAGCGGGGAAGCGGGACTCTCCTACAATGAGCAGTTCTTC.

The CDR3 here is CASSGGQPYTGELFF. The CDR3 DNA sequence: TGTGCCAGCAGTGGGGGACAGCCATACACCGGGGAGCTGTTTTTT. The chain employs TRBV6-2 or TRBV6-3 and TRBJ2-2; the match to TRBD1 covers 7 bases. V was pared by 5 bases and J by 3 bases, with 6 bases of the junction left unmatched. Per the germline V gene, CDR1 is MNHEY and CDR2 is SVGEGT. This CDR3 spans 15 amino acids.

The chain has TRBV18 and TRBJ2-2; tentative D call: TRBD1 (6 bases). The CDR3 runs to 17 residues. Germline-derived CDR1 and CDR2 are KGHSH and LQKENI. Trimming took 3 bases from V and 3 from J, leaving 17 bases between them. CDR3 residues: CASSPIRQVGDTGELFF. CDR3 nucleotides: TGTGCCAGCTCACCGATTCGACAGGTTGGGGACACCGGGGAGCTGTTTTTT.

The chain has TRBV5-6 and TRBJ1-1; 7 bases are a match to TRBD1. Germline CDR1 reads SGHDT; CDR2 reads YYEEEE. The CDR3 sequence is 15 residues long. V lost 0 bases and J lost 4; bases outside the gene matches: 6. The CDR3 protein is CASSLATGVSTEAFF. CDR3 DNA: TGTGCCAGCAGCTTGGCAACAGGGGTGAGCACTGAAGCTTTCTTT.

The V gene is TRBV7-2, the J gene TRBJ2-1; 10 bases fit TRBD2. This CDR3 is 16 amino acids long. The V gene's germline CDR1 is SGHTA and CDR2 FQGNSA. J was trimmed by 4 bases and V by 4 bases; bases with no gene match: 7. The CDR3: CASSSVGLASYNEQFF. The CDR3 DNA sequence: TGTGCCAGCAGCTCGGTGGGACTAGCGTCTTACAATGAGCAGTTCTTC.

The chain joins TRBV7-2 to TRBJ1-1; D is undetermined. The V gene lost 1 base and the J gene lost 5 bases, with 11 bases spanning the gap. CDR1 is SGHTA and CDR2 is FQGNSA in the germline V gene. The CDR3 is 14 residues long. Written as DNA, the CDR3 is TGTGCCAGCAGCTTAGGCGGAGTAAAGACTGAAGCTTTCTTT. Protein sequence: CASSLGGVKTEAFF.

This clone occurred a few times. This chain connects TRBV25-1 to TRBJ1-6, with D perhaps TRBD1 (6 bases). Between the trimmed V and J ends, which lost 5 bases and 7 bases, there was a span of 12 bases. Germline-derived CDR1 and CDR2 are MGHDK and SYGVNS. The CDR3 is 14 residues long. The CDR3 protein is CASSPNRANSPLHF. The CDR3 DNA reads TGTGCCAGCAGTCCCAACAGGGCGAATTCACCCCTCCACTTT.

This clone was counted between two and nine times. The V and J genes are TRBV27 and TRBJ2-7; the match to TRBD2 covers 7 bases. This CDR3 spans 15 amino acids. From germline, CDR1 is MNHEY and CDR2 SMNVEV (reference sequence). Trimming at V came to 4 bases and at J to 3 bases, leaving 9 bases not matched to a gene. The CDR3 region is CASSSGRTGGYEQYF. CDR3 sequence (DNA): TGTGCCAGCAGTTCGGGACGGACGGGGGGCTACGAGCAGTACTTC.

This clone was found once. The chain links TRBV11-2 to TRBJ2-3; weak D call: TRBD2 (6 bases). CDR1 SGHAT and CDR2 FQNNGV come from the germline V gene. The V and J ends lost 3 bases and 5 bases respectively, with 15 bases between them. This CDR3 spans 15 amino acids. Written as DNA, the CDR3 is TGTGCCAGCAGCTTCCGGTTGGCGGGGAAAGATACGCAGTATTTT. The encoded protein is CASSFRLAGKDTQYF.

The J gene is TRBJ1-5, the V gene TRBV5-1, with 11 bases fitting TRBD1. The germline V gene has CDR1 SGHRS and CDR2 YFSETQ. The V gene end was trimmed by 3 bases and the J gene end by 6 bases; junction bases not matched to a gene: 5. The CDR3 is 15 amino acids. The CDR3 nucleotides are TGCGCCAGCAGCTGGGGAGGGACAGGGGGTCAGCCCCAGCATTTT. Protein product: CASSWGGTGGQPQHF.

This clone was picked up one time. An end of the junction differs from the germline gene, which may be a read error. The chain links TRBV6-5 to TRBJ2-7; weak D call: TRBD2 (6 bases). The V gene's germline CDR1 is MNHEY and CDR2 SVGAGI. This CDR3 has 14 amino acids. The CDR3 region has the DNA TGTGCCAACAGTAAGCGGAGGGAATCCTACGAGCAGTACTTC. Translated: CANSKRRESYEQYF.

The chain is built from TRBV7-9 and TRBJ2-1, with 7 bases that match TRBD1. The CDR3 length is 19 residues. Germline assignment: CDR1 SEHNR and CDR2 FQNEAQ (reference sequence). J gave up 0 bases and V 6 bases, and 17 bases lay outside the gene matches. The CDR3 DNA is TGTGCCAGCAGTCGGGTGGCCGGGACAGCCTATAGCTCCTACAATGAGCAGTTCTTC. This sequence encodes CASSRVAGTAYSSYNEQFF.

The CDR3 sequence: CASSLRGAETQYF. The CDR3 coding sequence is TGTGCCAGCAGCCTCCGGGGGGCGGAGACCCAGTACTTC. The chain carries TRBV6-5 and TRBJ2-5; maybe TRBD2 (7 bases). Trimming cost V 6 bases and J 5 bases, with 13 bases left between them. The length of the CDR3 is 13 residues. The germline CDR1 and CDR2 sequences are MNHEY and SVGAGI.

The CDR3 reads CASSQDLGQSGDTQYF. Here the CDR3 DNA reads TGTGCCAGCAGCCAAGATCTTGGGCAAAGTGGAGATACGCAGTATTTT. V and J are TRBV3-1 (or the pseudogene TRBV3-2) and TRBJ2-3, with D uncertain. Between the trimmed V and J ends, which lost 0 bases and 5 bases, there was a span of 15 bases. CDR3 size: 16 residues. CDR1 LGHDT and CDR2 YNNKEL come from the germline V gene (reference sequence).

This clone was counted many times. The V gene is TRBV29-1, the J gene TRBJ1-2; D is undetermined. CDR3 length equals 12 residues. The V end lost 8 bases, the J end lost 8 bases, and 18 bases lay between the germline ends. CDR1 is SQVTM and CDR2 is ANQGSEA in the germline V gene. CDR3 region: CSPHRAGGGYTF. CDR3 sequence (DNA): TGCAGCCCTCACCGGGCGGGCGGCGGCTACACCTTC.